A single sample gave rise to the 11 T cell receptor beta chains below, sequenced in a study of early T cells in non-severe SARS-CoV-2 infection. TCRdb re-called the 5' RACE reads with MiXCR, one entry per CDR3 protein. The repertoire consists of about 56,000 distinct CDR3 sequences, with roughly 16% occurring once and the leading ten covering approximately 4%. Specimen: whole blood, collected at baseline. The receptor set was obtained from an adult who was a healthcare worker with PCR-confirmed SARS-CoV-2 infection or an uninfected control (not recorded which).

The rearrangement uses TRBV18 and TRBJ1-1, with a possible D match to TRBD1 (5 bases). The CDR3 has 15 residues. Trimming removed 3 bases from V and 0 bases from J, with 11 bases in between. Germline V gene lookup returns CDR1 KGHSH and CDR2 LQKENI. CDR3 sequence: CASSPMTAMNTEAFF. CDR3 nucleotides: TGTGCCAGCTCACCGATGACAGCCATGAACACTGAAGCTTTCTTT.

This chain joins TRBV10-3 and TRBJ2-7, with 12 bases lining up with TRBD1. The V gene's germline CDR1 is ENHRY and CDR2 SYGVKD. The CDR3 spans 14 residues. V lost 11 bases and J lost 5; bases outside the gene matches: 10. CDR3 DNA: TGTGCCGCCAAGGGGCGGGACAGGGGGCACGAGCAGTACTTC. This sequence encodes CAAKGRDRGHEQYF.

This clonotype was counted many times. The rearrangement links TRBV3-1 to TRBJ1-2, with D maybe TRBD1 (6 bases). The CDR3 is 13 residues long. V was trimmed by 1 base and J by 8 bases, leaving 11 bases between them. Per germline, CDR1 LGHDT and CDR2 YNNKEL (reference sequence). The CDR3 loop is CASSQVNRDGYTF. CDR3 coding DNA: TGTGCCAGCAGCCAAGTGAACAGGGACGGCTACACCTTC.

The chain carries TRBV7-8 and TRBJ1-1; D gene unclear. Trimming cost V 2 bases and J 2 bases, with 9 bases left between them. In germline, CDR1 is SGHVS, CDR2 FQNEAQ. The CDR3 has 14 residues. CDR3 sequence (DNA): TGTGCCAGCAGCTTATCTGCAGCTAACACTGAAGCTTTCTTT. It is translated as CASSLSAANTEAFF.

V and J are TRBV20-1 and TRBJ2-1, with D possibly TRBD2 on 6 matching bases. From germline, CDR1 is DFQATT and CDR2 SNEGSKA (reference sequence). The CDR3 loop spans 15 amino acids. The ends were cut back, 6 bases at V and 0 bases at J, with 15 bases in the middle. Written as DNA, the CDR3 is TGCAGTGCAAAAACTAGCCCGAGCTCCTACAATGAGCAGTTCTTC. This sequence encodes CSAKTSPSSYNEQFF.

The chain couples TRBV28 to TRBJ2-3; D remains ambiguous. Germline CDR1 and CDR2: MDHEN and SYDVKM. V shed 4 bases and J shed 0 bases, with 14 bases lying between them. The CDR3 loop spans 16 amino acids. CDR3 sequence reads: CASSYEPKTSTDTQYF. CDR3 DNA sequence: TGTGCCAGCAGTTACGAACCCAAGACTAGCACAGATACGCAGTATTTT.

This clonotype came up a few times. This sequence joins TRBV28 and TRBJ2-7; D gene unclear. This CDR3 contains 16 residues. The V end lost 5 bases, the J end lost 0 bases, and 17 bases lay between the germline ends. Germline V gene sequence: CDR1 MDHEN, CDR2 SYDVKM. CDR3 nucleotide sequence: TGTGCCAGCAGTCCCTCCCCTCTATTATCCTCCTACGAGCAGTACTTC. This sequence encodes CASSPSPLLSSYEQYF.

As to this clonotype: One end of the junction does not line up with germline, which may come from a read error. J is TRBJ1-1 and V is TRBV12-3 or TRBV12-4; TRBD1 is a possible D gene (6 bases). The CDR3 contains 13 residues. Written as DNA, the CDR3 is TGTGCCAGCAAGAACCAGGGGAACACTGAACCTTTCTTT. It translates to CASKNQGNTEPFF.

The table lists this clonotype with a few counts. The chain couples TRBV4-1 to TRBJ2-1; no firm D call. CDR3 length equals 12 residues. In germline, CDR1 is MGHRA, CDR2 YSYEKL. V shed 2 bases and J shed 8 bases, with 7 bases lying between them. The CDR3 spells CASSQSPDEQFF. CDR3 DNA sequence: TGCGCCAGCAGCCAATCGCCCGATGAGCAGTTCTTC.

This clonotype has a handful of counts. The chain combines TRBV20-1 with TRBJ2-1; D may be TRBD1 (5 bases). The CDR3 length is 16 residues. Trimming stripped 0 bases from V and 2 bases from J, with 14 bases between. Germline values: CDR1 DFQATT, CDR2 SNEGSKA (reference sequence). CDR3 in amino acids: CSARDRRKGAYNEQFF. CDR3 DNA sequence: TGCAGTGCTAGAGATCGAAGGAAAGGGGCCTACAATGAGCAGTTCTTC.

This clonotype came up many times. CDR3 sequence reads: CASSLFHLTGELFF. As DNA, the CDR3 is TGCGCCAGCAGCCTCTTCCATCTCACCGGGGAGCTGTTTTTT. The chain uses TRBV4-1 and TRBJ2-2; D not certain. Per the germline V gene, CDR1 is MGHRA and CDR2 is YSYEKL. Trimming cost V 4 bases and J 4 bases, with 10 bases left between them. The CDR3 covers 14 residues.